A single sample is the source of the 27 T cell receptor beta chains below, sequenced in a study of PD-1 blockade in classical Hodgkin lymphoma. All the patients suffered relapse after autologous stem cell transplantation, and brentuximab vedotin exposure differed. The assay was immunoSEQ multiplex PCR, and TCRdb's table has in-frame clones only and misses some. The data contain 90,000 to 120,000 clones, about 89% of them singletons. This specimen was peripheral blood mononuclear cells (PBMCs), taken before the second cycle of nivolumab. Receptors originate from a human donor with classical Hodgkin lymphoma.

The V call is TRBV5-1, the J call TRBJ2-1, with 7 bases aligning to TRBD2. The CDR3 is 15 residues long. V gave up 7 bases and J gave up 3 bases; unmatched junction bases: 10. Germline CDR1 and CDR2: SGHRS and YFSETQ. CDR3 coding DNA: TGCGCCAGCGCTCGGGGCGGGAGTAGCTACAATGAGCAGTTCTTC. Its protein is CASARGGSSYNEQFF.

Comments on this clone: A read error may produce the germline difference seen at one junction end. The chain uses TRBV29-1 and TRBJ2-3, with 8 bases that match TRBD2. Germline loops: CDR1 SQVTM, CDR2 ANQGSEA. CDR3 length: 14 residues. CDR3 in DNA: TGCAGCGGTGAAGCGGGGGACCTCACAGATACGCAGTATTTT. It yields the protein CSGEAGDLTDTQYF.

The V call is TRBV10-2, the J call TRBJ2-7; 14 nucleotides align to TRBD2. The CDR3 consists of 16 residues. Germline trimming cut 3 bases from V and 3 bases from J; bases unmatched to any gene: 4. Germline V gene lookup returns CDR1 WSHSY and CDR2 SAAADI. For the CDR3, the DNA is TGCGCCAGCAGTGACCCGGGACTAGCGGGGGACTACGAGCAGTACTTC. Amino acids: CASSDPGLAGDYEQYF.

The chain combines TRBV5-1 with TRBJ2-6; perhaps TRBD1 as D (6 bases). Trimming removed 1 base from V and 0 bases from J, with 23 bases in between. The CDR3 length is 21 residues. Germline CDR1 reads SGHRS; CDR2 reads YFSETQ. Here the CDR3 DNA reads TGCGCCAGCAGCTTGACCTCTTTGCGTACAGGGCTATACTCTGGGGCCAACGTCCTGACTTTC. It codes for CASSLTSLRTGLYSGANVLTF.

V gene TRBV7-2 combines with J gene TRBJ2-2, with 7 nucleotides matching TRBD1. This CDR3 has 15 residues. With 5 bases clipped from V and 3 bases from J, the junction kept 6 bases outside the gene matches. Germline CDR1 is SGHTA and CDR2 is FQGNSA. CDR3 in amino acids: CASSLQGLDTGELFF. The CDR3 DNA reads as TGTGCCAGCAGCCTACAGGGGTTGGACACCGGGGAGCTGTTTTTT. Using reference TRBV7-2 and TRBJ2-2 for the parts outside the CDR3, the full variable domain is GAGVSQSPSNKVTEKGKDVELRCDPISGHTALYWYRQSLGQGLEFLIYFQGNSAPDKSGLPSDRFSAERTGGSVSTLTIQRTQQEDSAVYLCASSLQGLDTGELFFGEGSRLTVL.

This clone appeared once. The chain couples TRBV6-1 to TRBJ2-7; 9 nucleotides agree with TRBD1. Trimming at V came to 7 bases and at J to 2 bases, leaving 6 bases not matched to a gene. The CDR3 is 14 residues long. In germline, CDR1 is MNHNS, CDR2 SASEGT. The CDR3 nucleotides read TGTGCCAGCACCCGGGGACAGGGAACCTACGAGCAGTACTTC. Translating gives CASTRGQGTYEQYF.

V usage is TRBV4-2 and J usage is TRBJ1-2, with D hard to call. Germline CDR1 reads LGHNA; CDR2 reads YNFKEQ. V was shortened by 0 bases and J by 4 bases, with 9 bases between the two germline ends. The CDR3 contains 14 residues. CDR3: CASSQDRGIYGYTF. CDR3 nucleotide sequence: TGTGCCAGCAGCCAAGATAGAGGGATCTATGGCTACACCTTC.

The chain combines TRBV27 with TRBJ2-7; tentatively, D is TRBD2 (6 bases). CDR3 length: 14 residues. Germline CDR1 MNHEY, CDR2 SMNVEV (reference sequence). The ends were cut back, 0 bases at V and 6 bases at J, with 12 bases in the middle. The CDR3 sequence is CASSLSTGAAEQYF. The DNA for the CDR3 is TGTGCCAGCAGTTTATCAACGGGAGCCGCCGAGCAGTACTTC.

The chain has TRBV4-2 and TRBJ2-1; D perhaps matches TRBD2 (5 bases). From germline, CDR1 is LGHNA and CDR2 YNFKEQ. This CDR3 comprises 16 residues. V was cut by 0 bases and J by 6 bases, with 15 bases left in between. The CDR3, as DNA: TGTGCCAGCAGCCAAGAAGAGGGAGAGGTAGGCAATGAGCAGTTCTTC. The encoded protein is CASSQEEGEVGNEQFF.

The rearrangement uses TRBV5-1 and TRBJ1-3; D remains ambiguous. Between the trimmed V and J ends, which lost 1 base and 4 bases, there was a span of 3 bases. The CDR3 covers 12 residues. CDR1 is SGHRS and CDR2 is YFSETQ in the germline V gene. The CDR3 here is CASSLPGNTIYF. In DNA, the CDR3 is TGCGCCAGCAGCTTGCCGGGAAACACCATATATTTT.

The V call is TRBV11-3, the J call TRBJ2-2, with 11 nucleotides matching TRBD2. Losses at the gene ends were 7 bases for V and 5 bases for J; bases not matched to a gene: 0. This CDR3 has 13 amino acids. Germline CDR1 reads SGHNT; CDR2 reads YENEEA. CDR3 nucleotides: TGTGCCAGCACTAGCGGGGGGACCGGGGAGCTGTTTTTT. Protein sequence: CASTSGGTGELFF. Full variable domain (missing parts from reference TRBV11-3 and TRBJ2-2): EAGVVQSPRYKIIEKKQPVAFWCNPISGHNTLYWYLQNLGQGPELLIRYENEEAVDDSQLPKDRFSAERLKGVDSTLKIQPAELGDSAVYLCASTSGGTGELFFGEGSRLTVL.

This clone has a single count. The chain has TRBV11-2 and TRBJ2-7; 7 nucleotides match TRBD2. Unmatched junction bases numbered 14, after V lost 5 bases and J lost 7 bases. Germline V gene sequence: CDR1 SGHAT, CDR2 FQNNGV. The CDR3 spans 15 residues. This chain's CDR3 is CASSPPVAGGGEQYF. The CDR3 DNA reads TGTGCCAGCAGCCCCCCGGTAGCGGGTGGGGGAGAGCAGTACTTC.

The chain carries TRBV9 and TRBJ1-3; a possible D gene is TRBD1 (6 bases). Trimming took off 3 bases at V and 5 bases at J, with 15 bases between the two ends. CDR1 is SGDLS, CDR2 YYNGEE, per germline. The CDR3 length is 15 residues. CDR3 sequence reads: CASSEGTPKRNTIYF. CDR3 coding DNA: TGTGCCAGCAGCGAGGGGACACCAAAAAGAAACACCATATATTTT.

V and J are TRBV29-1 and TRBJ1-2; TRBD1 agrees at 7 bases. With 4 bases clipped from V and 2 bases from J, the junction kept 4 bases outside the gene matches. Germline CDR1 is SQVTM and CDR2 is ANQGSEA. The CDR3 has 13 residues. CDR3 bases: TGCAGCGTTGGGGACAGACTGAACTATGGCTACACCTTC. This gives the protein CSVGDRLNYGYTF.

This clone appeared a few times. This chain joins TRBV6-5 and TRBJ1-2, with unresolved D. The length of the CDR3 is 14 residues. The V and J ends lost 0 bases and 6 bases respectively, with 11 bases between them. Per germline, CDR1 MNHEY and CDR2 SVGAGI. CDR3 nucleotide sequence: TGTGCCAGCAGTTACTCGACCAGCATCGATGGCTACACCTTC. Translation gives CASSYSTSIDGYTF.

V and J are TRBV7-7 and TRBJ1-3, with D possibly being TRBD1 (6 bases). Per the germline V gene, CDR1 is SSHAT and CDR2 is FNYEAQ (reference sequence). V dropped 3 bases and J dropped 8 bases, with 17 bases sitting between them. The CDR3 covers 15 residues. The CDR3, as DNA: TGTGCCAGCAGCTTGTCCGGGGGCCTCGGAGACACCATATATTTT. Its translation is CASSLSGGLGDTIYF.

This chain links TRBV27 with TRBJ2-7; 7 nucleotides agree with TRBD2. CDR3 length: 13 residues. V dropped 8 bases and J dropped 3; count of bases not matched to a gene: 7. Germline V gene data show CDR1 as MNHEY and CDR2 as SMNVEV (reference sequence). In DNA, the CDR3 is TGTGCCAGCGGTGCGGGAGTTCGCTACGAGCAGTACTTC. This translates into CASGAGVRYEQYF.

The rearrangement joins TRBV6-5 to TRBJ2-5; weak D call: TRBD2 (6 bases). The CDR3 is 14 amino acids. V shed 10 bases and J shed 4 bases, with 19 bases lying between them. Looked up from germline, CDR1 is MNHEY and CDR2 is SVGAGI. The CDR3 DNA reads TGTGCCATAGGGAGCCGGAGGGAATCAGAGACCCAGTACTTC. Its translation: CAIGSRRESETQYF.

This chain links TRBV4-1 with TRBJ1-2, with D possibly being TRBD1 (6 bases). Trimming removed 0 bases at V and 2 bases at J, with 10 bases between. The CDR3 runs 15 residues. Germline-derived CDR1 and CDR2 are MGHRA and YSYEKL. This CDR3 is CASSQENRENYGYTF. CDR3 sequence (DNA): TGCGCCAGCAGCCAAGAAAACAGGGAAAACTATGGCTACACCTTC.

V usage is TRBV6-6 and J usage is TRBJ2-7, with 8 bases aligning to TRBD1. V lost 6 bases to trimming and J lost 5 bases; unmatched junction nucleotides: 12. CDR1 is MNHNY and CDR2 is SVGAGI in the germline V gene (reference sequence). This CDR3 contains 15 residues. CDR3 protein: CASRGRTGSVNEQYF. As DNA, the CDR3 is TGTGCCAGCAGAGGCCGGACAGGGTCTGTGAACGAGCAGTACTTC.

The V gene is TRBV5-6, the J gene TRBJ1-2, with D possibly being TRBD1 (5 bases). CDR1 and CDR2 from the germline V gene are SGHDT and YYEEEE. The CDR3 consists of 13 residues. V was trimmed by 4 bases and J by 4 bases, leaving 11 bases between them. The CDR3 sequence: CASSTGGSYGYTF. The DNA of the CDR3 is TGTGCCAGCAGCACCGGGGGAAGCTATGGCTACACCTTC.

The V gene is TRBV7-2, the J gene TRBJ2-3, with TRBD2 identical over 12 bases. Per the germline V gene, CDR1 is SGHTA and CDR2 is FQGNSA. Trimming removed 6 bases from V and 2 bases from J; junction bases left unmatched: 3. The CDR3 is made up of 15 amino acids. The CDR3 sequence is CASRWTSGVTDTQYF. The CDR3 nucleotides are TGTGCCAGCAGATGGACTAGCGGGGTCACAGATACGCAGTATTTT.

The chain links TRBV28 to TRBJ2-7; TRBD1 might be the D (6 bases). The germline V gene has CDR1 MDHEN and CDR2 SYDVKM. Trimming removed 0 bases at V and 1 base at J, with 13 bases between. The CDR3 has 16 amino acids. CDR3 protein: CASSLWTGQGSYEQYF. CDR3 sequence (DNA): TGTGCCAGCAGTTTATGGACGGGGCAGGGGTCCTACGAGCAGTACTTC.

The gene calls are TRBV2 and TRBJ1-3; 9 bases map to TRBD1. The V gene's germline CDR1 is SNHLY and CDR2 FYNNEI. After removal of 3 bases from V and 1 base from J, the junction contained 4 bases not matched to a gene. The CDR3 loop spans 16 amino acids. CDR3 loop: CASSDFGTGSGNTIYF. The DNA of the CDR3 is TGTGCCAGCAGTGATTTCGGGACAGGGTCTGGAAACACCATATATTTT.

V is TRBV6-5 and J is TRBJ1-2; 9 positions agree with TRBD1. This CDR3 has 14 amino acids. Germline V CDR1 and CDR2: MNHEY, SVGAGI. V gave up 6 bases and J gave up 3 bases; unmatched junction bases: 5. The CDR3 DNA follows: TGTGCCAGCAGGGGGACAGGGAAGGACTATGGCTACACCTTC. It encodes CASRGTGKDYGYTF.

A few counts support this clone. The V and J genes are TRBV7-2 and TRBJ2-1; 9 bases line up with TRBD2. Germline V lookup: CDR1 SGHTA, CDR2 FQGNSA. The CDR3 loop spans 15 amino acids. V was clipped by 2 bases and J by 8 bases; unmatched bases: 7. The CDR3 region is CASSLISGSSDEQFF. In DNA, the CDR3 is TGTGCCAGCAGCTTAATTAGCGGGAGTTCGGATGAGCAGTTCTTC.

The chain joins TRBV10-1 to TRBJ1-1; D gene ambiguous. This CDR3 is 12 amino acids long. Germline V lookup: CDR1 WNHNN, CDR2 SYGVQD (reference sequence). The V gene lost 6 bases and the J gene lost 5 bases, with 10 bases spanning the gap. The CDR3 reads CASSVSGTEAFF. The CDR3 nucleotides are TGCGCCAGCAGCGTGAGTGGGACTGAAGCTTTCTTT.